This T cell receptor (beta chain) was documented in a study of blood T cell repertoires in COVID-19. Overall study context: From the United States, Italy and Spain came samples of acute and convalescent COVID-19. T cells, B-cell-depleted T cells, or PBMCs supplied cDNA or gDNA.

Produced via immunoSEQ multiplex PCR; TCRdb's table is partial and in-frame only. The sample carries some 200,000 clones, 86% recorded once. Grouping used clinical history reported by participants in a survey and questionnaire. V was clipped by 3 bases and J by 8 bases; unmatched bases: 9. Germline loops: CDR1 SGHRS, CDR2 YFSETQ. This CDR3 contains 15 residues. This clonotype originated in a woman in her 40s with acute COVID-19. Sequencing was performed on PBMCs or T cells enriched from blood (not recorded which). The chain uses TRBV5-1 and TRBJ1-4; 8 bases are a match to TRBD1. The CDR3 nucleotides read TGCGCCAGCAGCTCGACCCAAGGACAGGGAGAAAAACTGTTTTTT. Translating it yields CASSSTQGQGEKLFF.